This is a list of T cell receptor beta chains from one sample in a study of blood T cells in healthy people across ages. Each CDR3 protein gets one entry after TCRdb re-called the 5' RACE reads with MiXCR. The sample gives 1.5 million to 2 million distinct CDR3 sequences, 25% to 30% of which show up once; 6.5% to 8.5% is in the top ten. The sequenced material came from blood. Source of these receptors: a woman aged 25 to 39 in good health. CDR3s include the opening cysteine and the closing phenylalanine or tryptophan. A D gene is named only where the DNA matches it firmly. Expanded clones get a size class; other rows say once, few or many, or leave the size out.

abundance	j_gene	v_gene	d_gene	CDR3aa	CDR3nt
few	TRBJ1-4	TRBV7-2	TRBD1	CASSSRDRVEKLFF	TGTGCCAGCAGCTCCCGGGACAGGGTTGAAAAACTGTTTTTT
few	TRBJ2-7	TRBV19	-	CASSAAVNSYEQYF	TGTGCCAGTAGTGCAGCCGTCAACTCCTACGAGCAGTACTTC
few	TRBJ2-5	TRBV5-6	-	CASSEGWRQETQYF	TGTGCCAGCAGCGAGGGCTGGCGCCAAGAGACCCAGTACTTC
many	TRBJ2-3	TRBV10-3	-	CAISELQSTDTQYF	TGTGCCATCAGTGAGTTGCAGTCCACAGATACGCAGTATTTT
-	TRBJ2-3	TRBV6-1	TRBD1	CASSVLQGGADTQYF	TGTGCCAGCAGTGTACTACAGGGGGGTGCAGATACGCAGTATTTT
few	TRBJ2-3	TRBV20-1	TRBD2	CSAPAGGTDTQYF	TGCAGTGCTCCAGCGGGGGGAACAGATACGCAGTATTTT
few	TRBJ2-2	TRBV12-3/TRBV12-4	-	CASMGSGELFF	TGTGCCAGCATGGGATCCGGGGAGCTGTTTTTT
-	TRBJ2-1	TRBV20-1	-	CSAPGGGGASWEQFF	TGCAGTGCCCCAGGGGGCGGGGGGGCTAGCTGGGAGCAGTTCTTC
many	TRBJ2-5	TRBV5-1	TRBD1	CASSGTGPETQYF	TGCGCCAGCAGCGGGACAGGGCCGGAGACCCAGTACTTC
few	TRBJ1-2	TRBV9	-	CASSVVPSNYGYTF	TGTGCCAGCAGCGTAGTTCCTTCTAACTATGGCTACACCTTC
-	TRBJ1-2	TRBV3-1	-	CACSLYREGYTF	TGTGCCTGCAGCCTCTACAGGGAAGGCTACACCTTC
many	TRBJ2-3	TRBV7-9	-	CASARVNTDTQYF	TGTGCCAGCGCCAGGGTGAACACAGATACGCAGTATTTT
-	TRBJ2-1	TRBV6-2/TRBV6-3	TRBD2	CASSYRLAGVEQFF	TGTGCCAGCAGTTACCGACTAGCGGGAGTCGAGCAGTTCTTC
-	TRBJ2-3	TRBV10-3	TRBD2	CAISPGLATDTQYF	TGTGCCATCAGCCCGGGACTAGCCACAGATACGCAGTATTTT
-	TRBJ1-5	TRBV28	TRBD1	CASSPPPGQQPYSNQPQHF	TGTGCCAGCAGCCCCCCCCCGGGACAGCAGCCTTATAGCAATCAGCCCCAGCATTTT
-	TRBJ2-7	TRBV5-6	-	CASSLTRAAITYEQYF	TGTGCCAGCAGCTTAACACGAGCGGCCATAACCTACGAGCAGTACTTC
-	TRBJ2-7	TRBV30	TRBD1	CAWSSDRGSYEQYF	TGTGCCTGGAGTTCGGACAGGGGGTCCTACGAGCAGTACTTC
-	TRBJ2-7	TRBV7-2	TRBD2	CASSLDGGRGEQYF	TGTGCCAGCAGCTTAGACGGCGGGAGAGGTGAGCAGTACTTC
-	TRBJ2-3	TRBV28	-	CAGGAGSTDTQYF	TGTGCCGGGGGGGCAGGGAGCACAGATACGCAGTATTTT
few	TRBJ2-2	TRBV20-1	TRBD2	CSAKTSGRTGELFF	TGCAGTGCTAAGACTAGCGGGAGAACCGGGGAGCTGTTTTTT
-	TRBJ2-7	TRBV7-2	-	CASRPTSNFREQYF	TGTGCCAGCAGGCCGACTAGTAACTTTCGCGAGCAGTACTTC
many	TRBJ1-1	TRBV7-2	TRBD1	CASSPQGASTEAFF	TGTGCCAGCAGCCCCCAGGGGGCAAGCACTGAAGCTTTCTTT
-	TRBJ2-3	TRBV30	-	CAWTLGSFFSTDTQYF	TGTGCCTGGACCTTAGGGTCCTTCTTTAGCACAGATACGCAGTATTTT
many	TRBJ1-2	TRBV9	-	CASSDRVAYGYTF	TGTGCCAGCAGCGACAGGGTTGCCTATGGCTACACCTTC
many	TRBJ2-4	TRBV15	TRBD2	CATSRAGGTTKNIQYF	TGTGCCACCAGCCGAGCTGGGGGGACTACCAAAAACATTCAGTACTTC
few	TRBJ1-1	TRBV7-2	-	CASSSMTVNTEAFF	TGTGCCAGCAGCTCGATGACAGTGAACACTGAAGCTTTCTTT
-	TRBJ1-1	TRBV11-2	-	CASSTVLGRTEAFF	TGTGCCAGCAGCACCGTACTGGGGAGGACTGAAGCTTTCTTT
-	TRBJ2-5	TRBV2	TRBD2	CASDRGSGGETQYF	TGTGCCAGCGACAGAGGGTCGGGGGGAGAGACCCAGTACTTC
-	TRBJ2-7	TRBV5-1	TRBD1	CVSSSWGQGAREQYF	TGCGTCAGCAGCTCATGGGGACAGGGGGCAAGGGAGCAGTACTTC
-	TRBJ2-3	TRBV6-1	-	CASKRVDTDTQYF	TGTGCCAGCAAGAGGGTAGACACAGATACGCAGTATTTT
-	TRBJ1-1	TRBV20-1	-	CSAREGSGVTEAFF	TGCAGTGCTAGAGAGGGCTCAGGGGTTACTGAAGCTTTCTTT
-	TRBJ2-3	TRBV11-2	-	CASSFRQATDTQYF	TGTGCCAGCAGCTTTAGACAGGCCACAGATACGCAGTATTTT
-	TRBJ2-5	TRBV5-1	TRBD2	CASSPEASGVREQYF	TGCGCCAGCAGCCCGGAGGCTAGCGGTGTACGGGAGCAGTACTTC
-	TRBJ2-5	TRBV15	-	CATSGEDSSQETQYF	TGTGCCACCAGCGGTGAGGACAGTTCCCAAGAGACCCAGTACTTC
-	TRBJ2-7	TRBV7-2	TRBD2	CASSLRTSGTLYEQYF	TGTGCCAGCAGCTTAAGGACTAGCGGGACACTCTACGAGCAGTACTTC
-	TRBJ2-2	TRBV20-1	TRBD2	CSARKGLAGTGELFF	TGCAGTGCTAGAAAAGGACTAGCCGGTACCGGGGAGCTGTTTTTT
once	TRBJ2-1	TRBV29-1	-	CGVERSGVGDEQFF	TGCGGCGTTGAGAGATCGGGGGTAGGCGATGAGCAGTTCTTC